A selection of T cell receptor beta chains follows, all from one sample in a study of T cells in tumors after PD-1 blockade. The table came from immunoSEQ multiplex PCR; TCRdb's copy has only in-frame clones and leaves some out. The sample lists 60,000 to 70,000 clones; 74% were seen once. The sample here was PBMCs, taken after anti-PD-1 treatment. The receptors come from a human donor with basal cell carcinoma. The CDR3 runs from the conserved cysteine through the conserved F or W. D genes are given only for firm matches. Size is omitted from some rows. Given values are once, few, many or a class for expanded clones.

J gene,V gene,D gene,clone size,CDR3 DNA,CDR3 protein
TRBJ1-1,TRBV6-5,TRBD1,NA,TGTGCCTGTAGACAGGGGCGAAACACTGAAGCTTTCTTT,CACRQGRNTEAFF
TRBJ1-6,TRBV30,NA,few,TGTGCCTGGAGTTTTCAAGGGCCCCTCCACTTT,CAWSFQGPLHF
TRBJ1-5,TRBV19,NA,once,TGTGCCAGTAGTGTAAACCGGGACTCCAATCAGCCCCAGCATTTT,CASSVNRDSNQPQHF
TRBJ1-3,TRBV5-4,NA,NA,TGTGCCAGCAGCTCGGGCCCGAGCTCTGGAAACACCATATATTTT,CASSSGPSSGNTIYF
TRBJ2-1,TRBV1,NA,NA,TGCACCAGCAGCCAAGAATGGCTAGCGGGGCGGATACTCTATGAGCAGTTCTTC,CTSSQEWLAGRILYEQFF
TRBJ2-5,TRBV11-2,TRBD2,NA,TGTGCCAGCAGCCCCGGGGCATCTAGCGGAGGATCCCAAGAGACCCAGTACTTC,CASSPGASSGGSQETQYF
TRBJ1-4,TRBV7-9,TRBD1,few,TGTGCCAGCAGCTTGGACAGGGGCGAAAAACTGTTTTTT,CASSLDRGEKLFF
TRBJ1-2,TRBV4-1,TRBD1,NA,TGCGCCAGCAGCCCTCAATATGATATCAGGGGGCCGGATGGCTACACCTTC,CASSPQYDIRGPDGYTF
TRBJ2-7,TRBV6-5,TRBD1,NA,TGTGCCAGCAGTTCCCCCGGATTACAGGGGGCGAACGAGCAGTACTTC,CASSSPGLQGANEQYF
TRBJ1-2,TRBV6-6,TRBD1,NA,TGTGCCAGCAGACCGGACAGGCCCCTTGGCTACACCTTC,CASRPDRPLGYTF